This T cell receptor beta chain appears in the sequencing data of a study of PD-1 blockade in classical Hodgkin lymphoma. Trimming at V came to 0 bases and at J to 7 bases, leaving 2 bases not matched to a gene. The CDR3 length is 13 residues. Germline-derived CDR1 and CDR2 are MNHEY and SVGAGI. As concerns this clone: The antigen is undetermined.

Autologous stem cell transplantation was followed by relapse in every patient, and brentuximab vedotin exposure varied. Using immunoSEQ multiplex PCR, the repertoire was profiled, and TCRdb retains in-frame clones only, with some absent. The repertoire holds 9,000 to 13,000 clones, with about 70% as singletons. Whole-study findings and limits: There was a significant rise in CD4+ TCR diversity by C4D1, with no such rise for CD8+. The study found complete responders had baseline diversity similar to newly diagnosed patients.

This sequence was found in a human donor with classical Hodgkin lymphoma. Sequenced material: peripheral blood mononuclear cells (PBMCs), taken at baseline. The rearrangement links TRBV6-5 to TRBJ1-1; 7 bases line up with TRBD1. CDR3 sequence: CASSYSWDSEAFF. In DNA, the CDR3 is TGTGCCAGCAGTTACTCATGGGACAGTGAAGCTTTCTTT.